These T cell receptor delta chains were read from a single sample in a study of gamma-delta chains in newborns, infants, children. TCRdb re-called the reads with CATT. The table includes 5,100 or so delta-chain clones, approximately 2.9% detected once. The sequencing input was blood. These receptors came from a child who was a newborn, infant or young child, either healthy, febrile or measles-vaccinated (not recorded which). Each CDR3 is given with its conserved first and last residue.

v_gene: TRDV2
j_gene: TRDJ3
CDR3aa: CACDTYWGQTSWDTRQMFF

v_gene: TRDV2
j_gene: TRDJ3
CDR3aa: CACDTVLGISSSWDTRQMFF

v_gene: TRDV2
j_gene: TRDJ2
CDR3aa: CACDTEDTTAQLFF

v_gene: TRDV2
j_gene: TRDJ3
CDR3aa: CACDTVLGDTLSWDTRQMFF

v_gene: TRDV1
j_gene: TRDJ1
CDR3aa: CALGEGLPQSYTDKLIF

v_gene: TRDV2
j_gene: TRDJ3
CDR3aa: CACDTGGSNPPGSWDTRQMFF

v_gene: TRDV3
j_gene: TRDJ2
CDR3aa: CALPLPTGGYALTAQLFF

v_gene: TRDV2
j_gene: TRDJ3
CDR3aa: CACDTGYASSWDTRQMFF

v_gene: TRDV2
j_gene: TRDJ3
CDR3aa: CACDTVLSSWDTRQMFF

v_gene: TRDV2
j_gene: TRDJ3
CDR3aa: CACDTGGLGDTFSSWDTRQMFF

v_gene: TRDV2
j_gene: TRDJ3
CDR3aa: CACDTAGESSWDTRQMFF

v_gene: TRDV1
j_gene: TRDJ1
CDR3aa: CALTGAYTDKLIF

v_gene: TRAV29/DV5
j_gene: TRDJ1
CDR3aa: CAASALGDTDKLIF

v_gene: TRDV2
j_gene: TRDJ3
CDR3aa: CACDTWGTRQVFF

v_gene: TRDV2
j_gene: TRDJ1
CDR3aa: CACDTGDILGPHTDKLIF

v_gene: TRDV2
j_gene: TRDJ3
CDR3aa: CACDVLGASSWDTRQMFF

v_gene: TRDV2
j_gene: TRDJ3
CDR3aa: CACDTALGDTWDTRQMFF

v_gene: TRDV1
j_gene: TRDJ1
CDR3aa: CALGNSYRWGIRLYTDKLIF

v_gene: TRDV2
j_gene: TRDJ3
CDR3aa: CACTRLGDTTWDTRQMFF

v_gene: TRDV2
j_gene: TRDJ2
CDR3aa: CACDHWGEKALTAQLFF

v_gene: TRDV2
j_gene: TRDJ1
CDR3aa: CACDTVGYAVYTDKLIF

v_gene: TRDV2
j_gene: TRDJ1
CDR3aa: CACDNILGSQSIDKLIF

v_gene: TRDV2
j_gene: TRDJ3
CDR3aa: CACDTLPGTLPSWDTRQMFF

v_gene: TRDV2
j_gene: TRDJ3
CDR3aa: CACDNTGGYGSSWDTRQMFF

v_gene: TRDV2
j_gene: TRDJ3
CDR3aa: CACDTWGMSSWDTRQMFF

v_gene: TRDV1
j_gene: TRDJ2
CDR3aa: CALGELVDLMVSNWGIRALTAQLFF

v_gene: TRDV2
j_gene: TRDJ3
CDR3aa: CACDEYWGSSWDTRQMFF

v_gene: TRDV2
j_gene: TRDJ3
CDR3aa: CACDSTGDISWDTRQMFF

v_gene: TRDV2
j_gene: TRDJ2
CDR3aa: CAYWDTLALTAQLFF

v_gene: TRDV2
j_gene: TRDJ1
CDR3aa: CACDILGDTRYTDKLIF